The rows below give T cell receptor beta chains drawn from one sample of a study of shared clonotypes between healthy human individuals. Data came from immunoSEQ multiplex PCR; TCRdb stores just in-frame clones and leaves some out. The sample holds about 2 million clones, approximately 95% seen once. The sequenced sample was naive CD8+ T cells sorted from blood. Receptor source: a man younger than 30 in good health. Each CDR3 is given with its conserved first and last residue. A D gene is named only where the DNA matches it firmly. Size values are once, few and many counts, or a class for expanded clones, and some rows have none.

v_gene: TRBV2
len: 15
abundance: -
j_gene: TRBJ1-2
d_gene: -
CDR3nt: TGTGCCGAGGGGGGGTCCGGAATATCTAACTATGGCTACACCTTC
CDR3aa: CAEGGSGISNYGYTF

v_gene: TRBV5-8
len: 15
abundance: -
j_gene: TRBJ2-7
d_gene: TRBD2
CDR3nt: TGTGCCAGCAGCTTGGACCTAGCGGGAACCTACGAGCAGTACTTC
CDR3aa: CASSLDLAGTYEQYF

v_gene: TRBV7-8
len: 16
abundance: -
j_gene: TRBJ2-5
d_gene: -
CDR3nt: TGTGCCAGCAGCTTCGAGGGGAAGGGACTGGGGGAGACCCAGTACTTC
CDR3aa: CASSFEGKGLGETQYF

v_gene: TRBV7-9
len: 17
abundance: -
j_gene: TRBJ1-1
d_gene: -
CDR3nt: TGTGCCAGCAGCTGGACTCGGGACGGGGAGTGGGGCACTGAAGCTTTCTTT
CDR3aa: CASSWTRDGEWGTEAFF

v_gene: TRBV15
len: 15
abundance: -
j_gene: TRBJ1-5
d_gene: TRBD1
CDR3nt: TGTGCCACCAGCAGAGACGGGACAGTTAGACAGCCCCAGCATTTT
CDR3aa: CATSRDGTVRQPQHF

v_gene: TRBV4-1
len: 15
abundance: once
j_gene: TRBJ2-7
d_gene: TRBD2
CDR3nt: TGCGCCAGCAGCCAAACGAGACTAGCGGAGTACGAGCAGTACTTC
CDR3aa: CASSQTRLAEYEQYF

v_gene: TRBV13
len: 14
abundance: -
j_gene: TRBJ2-3
d_gene: -
CDR3nt: TGTGCCAGCAGCCGCCCCAATAGGCCAGATACGCAGTATTTT
CDR3aa: CASSRPNRPDTQYF

v_gene: TRBV7-9
len: 19
abundance: -
j_gene: TRBJ2-7
d_gene: -
CDR3nt: TGTGCCAGCAGCGACAACAGGGAGGCGGGGATAGAAATCTACACCGAGCAGTACTTC
CDR3aa: CASSDNREAGIEIYTEQYF

v_gene: TRBV5-1
len: 14
abundance: -
j_gene: TRBJ2-7
d_gene: -
CDR3nt: TGCGCCAGCAGCTTGGAGGCCAGCTCCTACGAGCAGTACTTC
CDR3aa: CASSLEASSYEQYF

v_gene: TRBV5-4
len: 13
abundance: -
j_gene: TRBJ2-1
d_gene: -
CDR3nt: TGTGCCAGCAGCTTGGATGCCTACAATGAGCAGTTCTTC
CDR3aa: CASSLDAYNEQFF

v_gene: TRBV4-1
len: 15
abundance: -
j_gene: TRBJ2-7
d_gene: TRBD1
CDR3nt: TGCGCCAGCAGCCAAACCTCTGGGACAGGGTACGAGCAGTACTTC
CDR3aa: CASSQTSGTGYEQYF

v_gene: TRBV6-5
len: 15
abundance: -
j_gene: TRBJ1-2
d_gene: -
CDR3nt: TGTGCCAGCAGTTACATGAGGGGGGCTCCCTCCGGCTACACCTTC
CDR3aa: CASSYMRGAPSGYTF

v_gene: TRBV29-1
len: 13
abundance: -
j_gene: TRBJ1-4
d_gene: -
CDR3nt: TGCAGCGTGTTGGGGGTAACTAATGAAAAACTGTTTTTT
CDR3aa: CSVLGVTNEKLFF